Each of the 5 T cell receptor beta chains below was sequenced from the same sample in a study of T cell responses to AZD1222 COVID-19 vaccine. The method was immunoSEQ multiplex PCR; TCRdb's version includes in-frame clones alone and lacks a portion of them. The sample yields roughly 120,000 clones, 90% to 95% seen once. The specimen was peripheral blood, collected on day 0 of AZD1222 vaccination. Receptors originate from an adult in good health.

This chain joins TRBV5-1 and TRBJ1-1; 8 nucleotides align to TRBD1. The CDR3 is made up of 13 amino acids. The trim removed 7 bases at V and 8 bases at J, leaving 10 bases unmatched. Germline V lookup: CDR1 SGHRS, CDR2 YFSETQ. The chain's CDR3 is CASHETGAGEAFF. The CDR3 DNA follows: TGCGCCAGCCACGAGACAGGGGCGGGGGAAGCTTTCTTT.

The gene calls are TRBV5-1 and TRBJ2-1; D possibly corresponds to TRBD2 (6 bases). Between the trimmed V and J ends, which lost 4 bases and 9 bases, there was a span of 20 bases. This CDR3 is built from 15 residues. Germline V gene lookup returns CDR1 SGHRS and CDR2 YFSETQ. CDR3 sequence: CASSATGTDGGEQFF. Here the CDR3 DNA reads TGCGCCAGCAGCGCAACCGGGACGGACGGGGGTGAGCAGTTCTTC.

The rearrangement links TRBV19 to TRBJ2-7, with D unresolved. This CDR3 has 11 residues. Per the germline V gene, CDR1 is LNHDA and CDR2 is SQIVND (reference sequence). Between the trimmed V and J ends, which lost 5 bases and 7 bases, there was a span of 9 bases. The CDR3 is CASSYLGEQYF. The DNA for the CDR3 is TGTGCCAGTAGTTACCTCGGGGAGCAGTACTTC.

The chain uses TRBV29-1 and TRBJ1-1; D gene unclear. Trimming left V 3 bases short and J 10 bases short, with 9 bases between. Looked up from germline, CDR1 is SQVTM and CDR2 is ANQGSEA. This CDR3 has 10 residues. The CDR3 region is CSVELRRAFF. The CDR3 DNA reads as TGCAGCGTTGAGTTGCGGAGAGCTTTCTTT.

The chain employs TRBV18 and TRBJ2-7; 10 bases are shared with TRBD2. The V gene's germline CDR1 is KGHSH and CDR2 LQKENI. Trimming cost V 3 bases and J 4 bases; bases outside gene matches: 9. The CDR3 runs to 16 residues. The chain's CDR3 is CASSPPGTSVLYEQYF. CDR3 in DNA: TGTGCCAGCTCACCCCCCGGGACTAGCGTCCTTTACGAGCAGTACTTC.